This TCR beta chain was sequenced during a study of CD8 T cells in ankylosing spondylitis. Study observations and caveats: One TCR beta motif, made up of roughly eight highly homologous variants, appeared characteristic of ankylosing spondylitis blood. A subset of motif variants has previously been described in the synovial fluid and blood of reactive arthritis. Peripheral blood held disease-linked clones only at relatively low frequency, and these were CD8+. Enrichment of disease-linked clones was reportedly significant in matched ankylosing spondylitis synovial fluid.

Quantitative molecular-barcoded 5'-RACE generated the TCR beta libraries. TCRdb called the 5' RACE reads again in MiXCR, with one record for every CDR3 protein. The profile shows around 770,000 distinct CDR3 sequences, about 10% of them singletons. This clonotype showed up many times. No antigen is known for it. V shed 5 bases and J shed 5 bases, with 19 bases lying between them. This CDR3 is 14 amino acids long. Germline V lookup: CDR1 DFQATT, CDR2 SNEGSKA (reference sequence). This sequence originates from a male donor with ankylosing spondylitis. The gene calls are TRBV20-1 and TRBJ2-7; the D gene is possibly TRBD1 (5 bases). The specimen was blood, either unsorted or a sorted T cell fraction (not recorded which). The chain's CDR3 is CSASANRHSDEQYF. The CDR3 coding sequence is TGCAGTGCTTCAGCAAACAGGCACTCGGACGAGCAGTACTTC.